The next 27 T cell receptor beta chains were all read from a single sample in a study of blood T cell repertoires in COVID-19. The method was immunoSEQ multiplex PCR; TCRdb's version includes in-frame clones alone and lacks a portion of them. The sample shows roughly 190,000 clones, around 83% of them seen only once. Material: PBMCs or T cells enriched from blood (not recorded which). The receptors were gathered from a woman aged 30 to 39 who had been exposed to COVID-19.

The rearrangement links TRBV28 to TRBJ2-7; 8 nucleotides align to TRBD1. This CDR3 has 16 residues. V was pared by 4 bases and J by 5 bases, with 13 bases of the junction left unmatched. Germline lookup yields CDR1 MDHEN and CDR2 SYDVKM. The CDR3 DNA is TGTGCCAGCAGTTCTCTCGACGCCGGACAGGGAAACGAGCAGTACTTC. It is translated as CASSSLDAGQGNEQYF.

This clone showed up just a few times. J is TRBJ2-3 and V is TRBV6-4; D possibly corresponds to TRBD1 (6 bases). The V and J ends lost 3 bases and 3 bases respectively, with 7 bases between them. The CDR3 has 13 residues. Germline values: CDR1 MRHNA, CDR2 SNTAGT. The CDR3 protein is CASSEGATDTQYF. The CDR3 bases are TGTGCCAGCAGTGAGGGGGCAACAGATACGCAGTATTTT.

This clone was seen a single time. The chain uses TRBV9 and TRBJ2-1, with TRBD2 identical over 9 bases. Germline CDR1 SGDLS, CDR2 YYNGEE. CDR3 size: 18 residues. The V and J ends lost 3 bases and 9 bases, in that order; junction bases with no gene match: 19. CDR3: CASSALLQGGGGAIEQFF. CDR3 DNA: TGTGCCAGCAGCGCCCTTCTACAGGGAGGCGGGGGGGCGATTGAGCAGTTCTTC.

The chain has TRBV9 and TRBJ2-1; the match to TRBD2 covers 12 bases. CDR1 is SGDLS and CDR2 is YYNGEE in the germline V gene. The V gene end was trimmed by 6 bases and the J gene end by 0 bases; junction bases not matched to a gene: 4. The length of the CDR3 is 16 residues. In DNA form, the CDR3 reads TGTGCCAGCACTAGCGGGGGGGCCGGCTCCTACAATGAGCAGTTCTTC. Residues: CASTSGGAGSYNEQFF.

The J gene is TRBJ2-1, the V gene TRBV18; 12 nucleotides align to TRBD2. Trimming cost V 2 bases and J 5 bases; bases outside gene matches: 7. Germline lookup yields CDR1 KGHSH and CDR2 LQKENI. CDR3 length equals 17 residues. The CDR3, as DNA: TGTGCCAGCTCACCATTGAACCCTAGCGGGGGGGACAATGAGCAGTTCTTC. This translates into CASSPLNPSGGDNEQFF. Together with reference TRBV18 and TRBJ2-1, the CDR3 gives the full variable domain: NAGVMQNPRHLVRRRGQEARLRCSPMKGHSHVYWYRQLPEEGLKFMVYLQKENIIDESGMPKERFSAEFPKEGPSILRIQQVVRGDSAAYFCASSPLNPSGGDNEQFFGPGTRLTVL.

This clone was seen a handful of times. J is TRBJ1-4 and V is TRBV6-1, with no clear D. CDR3 length: 14 amino acids. The germline CDR1 and CDR2 sequences are MNHNS and SASEGT. V was cut by 1 base and J by 5 bases, with 8 bases left in between. The CDR3 loop is CASSEGSSNEKLFF. The CDR3 DNA is TGTGCCAGCAGTGAAGGGAGCTCAAATGAAAAACTGTTTTTT.

The chain uses TRBV6-5 and TRBJ2-1; no clear D gene. V shed 4 bases and J shed 0 bases, with 10 bases lying between them. The CDR3 length is 15 residues. CDR1 and CDR2 (germline): MNHEY, SVGAGI. CDR3 amino acids: CASSLGPSSYNEQFF. In DNA, the CDR3 is TGTGCCAGCAGTTTGGGCCCCAGCTCCTACAATGAGCAGTTCTTC.

The CDR3 bases are TGTGCCACCGTAACAGATACGCAGTATTTT. Protein product: CATVTDTQYF. The chain is built from TRBV14 and TRBJ2-3; D gene unclear. Looked up from germline, CDR1 is SGHDN and CDR2 is FVKESK. Trimming removed 10 bases from V and 3 bases from J, with 5 bases in between. This CDR3 comprises 10 residues.

The chain has TRBV30 and TRBJ2-2; tentatively, D is TRBD2 (5 bases). CDR1 is GTSNPN and CDR2 is SVGIG in the germline V gene (reference sequence). The CDR3 spans 15 residues. V lost 4 bases and J 3 bases, leaving 15 bases between the germline ends. The CDR3 spells CAWIPGPGDTGELFF. CDR3 nucleotide sequence: TGTGCCTGGATCCCGGGCCCCGGGGACACCGGGGAGCTGTTTTTT. Full variable domain (remainder filled in from reference TRBV30 and TRBJ2-2): SQTIHQWPATLVQPVGSPLSLECTVEGTSNPNLYWYRQAAGRGLQLLFYSVGIGQISSEVPQNLSASRPQDRQFILSSKKLLLSDSGFYLCAWIPGPGDTGELFFGEGSRLTVL.

The chain couples TRBV29-1 to TRBJ1-2; D gene ambiguous. The CDR3 totals 13 residues. The germline CDR1 and CDR2 sequences are SQVTM and ANQGSEA. V lost 0 bases to trimming and J lost 5 bases, with 10 bases between them. CDR3 nucleotide sequence: TGCAGCGTTGAAGATCGTAACGGGTATGGCTACACCTTC. It translates to CSVEDRNGYGYTF.

The chain links TRBV6-2 or TRBV6-3 to TRBJ1-6, with 7 bases aligning to TRBD1. CDR1 is MNHEY, CDR2 SVGEGT, per germline. The CDR3 sequence is 19 residues long. With 2 bases clipped from V and 0 bases from J, the junction kept 10 bases outside the gene matches. CDR3 loop: CASSYPSTGRSSYNSPLHF. DNA of the CDR3: TGTGCCAGCAGTTACCCGTCGACAGGGCGGAGCTCCTATAATTCACCCCTCCACTTT.

The chain recombines TRBV19 with TRBJ2-2; D unclear. Trimming shortened V by 9 bases and J by 2 bases, and 4 bases separated the two germline ends. The length of the CDR3 is 11 residues. From germline, CDR1 is LNHDA and CDR2 SQIVND (reference sequence). This CDR3 is CASLNTGELFF. CDR3 nucleotides: TGTGCCAGCCTAAACACCGGGGAGCTGTTTTTT.

The CDR3 nucleotides read TGTGCCAGCAGTTACGGGCCCCCCGGGGGGCATCAGCCCCAGCATTTT. It codes for CASSYGPPGGHQPQHF. The rearrangement uses TRBV6-5 and TRBJ1-5, with a possible D match to TRBD1 (6 bases). The CDR3 has 16 amino acids. The germline V gene has CDR1 MNHEY and CDR2 SVGAGI. V dropped 2 bases and J dropped 5 bases, with 16 bases sitting between them.

This sequence joins TRBV5-6 and TRBJ2-7, with D uncertain. The germline gives CDR1 SGHDT, CDR2 YYEEEE. The CDR3 is 13 amino acids. V was trimmed by 2 bases and J by 6 bases, leaving 12 bases between them. The CDR3 protein is CASSFQMPLEQYF. CDR3 sequence (DNA): TGTGCCAGCAGCTTCCAGATGCCCCTCGAGCAGTACTTC.

The chain combines TRBV10-1 with TRBJ1-3, with 9 bases lining up with TRBD1. Losses at the gene ends were 0 bases for V and 0 bases for J; bases not matched to a gene: 6. Per the germline V gene, CDR1 is WNHNN and CDR2 is SYGVQD (reference sequence). The CDR3 consists of 18 residues. The CDR3 sequence: CASSESRTGDFSGNTIYF. The CDR3 region has the DNA TGCGCCAGCAGTGAGTCGCGGACAGGGGATTTCTCTGGAAACACCATATATTTT.

This chain joins TRBV7-2 and TRBJ2-7; 10 bases map to TRBD2. The ends lost 5 bases at V and 2 bases at J; junction bases unmatched: 3. Germline CDR1 and CDR2: SGHTA and FQGNSA. The CDR3 runs 14 residues. The CDR3 coding sequence is TGTGCCAGCAGCGAGAGCGGGGGGGCCTACGAGCAGTACTTC. This translates into CASSESGGAYEQYF.

The chain carries TRBV3-1 (or the pseudogene TRBV3-2) and TRBJ1-3; D remains ambiguous. The V gene lost 3 bases and the J gene lost 8 bases, with 8 bases spanning the gap. The CDR3 is 12 residues long. Germline V lookup: CDR1 LGHDT, CDR2 YNNKEL (reference sequence). Here the CDR3 reads CASSHSFDTIYF. The CDR3 nucleotides are TGTGCCAGCAGCCACTCGTTCGACACCATATATTTT.

J is TRBJ1-2 and V is TRBV7-9, with no clear D. V was trimmed by 3 bases and J by 8 bases, leaving 10 bases between them. This CDR3 has 12 amino acids. The V gene's germline CDR1 is SEHNR and CDR2 FQNEAQ (reference sequence). CDR3 loop: CASSLDYPGYTF. CDR3 sequence (DNA): TGTGCCAGCAGCTTGGACTACCCCGGCTACACCTTC.

This sequence joins TRBV21-1 and TRBJ1-6; whether TRBD1, the table's D call, matches the DNA was not checked. TRBV21-1 is designated a pseudogene. This CDR3 has 18 amino acids. CDR3 in amino acids: CASSERLVWTGVNSPLHF. The CDR3 nucleotides read TGTGCCAGCAGCGAGAGGTTAGTGTGGACAGGGGTTAATTCACCCCTCCACTTT.

This sequence joins TRBV19 and TRBJ1-6; no clear D gene. There are 13 residues in the CDR3. The germline CDR1 and CDR2 sequences are LNHDA and SQIVND (reference sequence). Trimming took off 6 bases at V and 2 bases at J, with 5 bases between the two ends. In DNA, the CDR3 is TGTGCCAGTAGCGACACCTATAATTCACCCCTCCACTTT. Protein product: CASSDTYNSPLHF.

The chain joins TRBV7-6 to TRBJ2-4, with TRBD2 as a possible D gene (5 bases). Trimming took 3 bases from V and 8 from J, leaving 14 bases between them. The CDR3 totals 14 residues. Per germline, CDR1 SGHVS and CDR2 FNYEAQ. CDR3 residues: CASSFGLLRDIQYF. CDR3 DNA: TGTGCCAGCAGCTTTGGACTGCTTCGGGACATTCAGTACTTC. Looking up the rest from reference TRBV7-6 and TRBJ2-4 gives the full variable domain: GAGVSQSPRYKVTKRGQDVALRCDPISGHVSLYWYRQALGQGPEFLTYFNYEAQQDKSGLPNDRFSAERPEGSISTLTIQRTEQRDSAMYRCASSFGLLRDIQYFGAGTRLSVL.

The chain uses TRBV4-3 and TRBJ2-2; the D is unclear. Trimming shortened V by 0 bases and J by 1 base, and 3 bases separated the two germline ends. The CDR3 length is 14 residues. The V gene's germline CDR1 is LGHNA and CDR2 YSLEER. CDR3 residues: CASSQDQNTGELFF. CDR3 nucleotides: TGCGCCAGCAGCCAAGACCAGAACACCGGGGAGCTGTTTTTT.

Notes on this clone: This sequence may be a read error, since a much larger clone differs from it by one base. V usage is TRBV2 and J usage is TRBJ2-5; 8 bases fit TRBD2. CDR1 is SNHLY and CDR2 is FYNNEI in the germline V gene. The CDR3 covers 14 residues. V shed 10 bases, J shed 4 bases, and the junction held 11 bases outside the gene matches. This chain's CDR3 is CATTRGGARETQYF. DNA of the CDR3: TGTGCCACCACACGGGGGGGGGCCCGAGAGACCCAGTACTTC.

V and J are TRBV3-1 (or the pseudogene TRBV3-2) and TRBJ2-7; the D gene is possibly TRBD1 (5 bases). Germline lookup yields CDR1 LGHDT and CDR2 YNNKEL (reference sequence). The V end lost 8 bases, the J end lost 2 bases, and 16 bases lay between the germline ends. This CDR3 region has 14 residues. Here the CDR3 DNA reads TGTGCCAGCGGATCCCAGGACATTGCCTACGAGCAGTACTTC. It codes for CASGSQDIAYEQYF.

The V call is TRBV13, the J call TRBJ2-5, with 9 nucleotides matching TRBD2. The germline V gene encodes CDR1 PRHDT and CDR2 FYEKMQ (reference sequence). The CDR3 has 14 residues. J was trimmed by 1 base and V by 7 bases; bases with no gene match: 4. The DNA of the CDR3 is TGTGCCAGCATCCAGCGGGGGGTCCAAGAGACCCAGTACTTC. Translating gives CASIQRGVQETQYF.

The genes are TRBV10-2 and TRBJ1-6; possible D gene TRBD1, 5 bases. The ends were cut back, 6 bases at V and 5 bases at J, with 14 bases in the middle. CDR1 is WSHSY and CDR2 is SAAADI in the germline V gene. The length of the CDR3 is 15 residues. The DNA of the CDR3 is TGCGCCAGCAGAGACGAGGGACTCCATAATTCACCCCTCCACTTT. This gives the protein CASRDEGLHNSPLHF.

The V and J genes are TRBV7-6 and TRBJ1-2; 9 nucleotides line up with TRBD1. V was pared by 5 bases and J by 7 bases, with 11 bases of the junction left unmatched. Looked up from germline, CDR1 is SGHVS and CDR2 is FNYEAQ. This CDR3 has 15 residues. The CDR3, as DNA: TGTGCCAGCAGCCCGACGACAGGGGGAAATAGTGGCTACACCTTC. It specifies CASSPTTGGNSGYTF.